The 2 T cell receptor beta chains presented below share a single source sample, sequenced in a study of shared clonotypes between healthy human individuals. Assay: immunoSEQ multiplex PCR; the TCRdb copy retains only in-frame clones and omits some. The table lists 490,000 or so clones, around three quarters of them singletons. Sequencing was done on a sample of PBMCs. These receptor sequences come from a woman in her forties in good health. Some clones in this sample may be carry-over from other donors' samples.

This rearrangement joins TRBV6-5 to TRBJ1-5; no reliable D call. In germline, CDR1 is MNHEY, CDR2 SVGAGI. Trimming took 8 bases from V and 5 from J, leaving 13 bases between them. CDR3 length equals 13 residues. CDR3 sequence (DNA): TGTGCCAGCGCACCTTTCGGGGATCAGCCCCAGCATTTT. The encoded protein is CASAPFGDQPQHF.

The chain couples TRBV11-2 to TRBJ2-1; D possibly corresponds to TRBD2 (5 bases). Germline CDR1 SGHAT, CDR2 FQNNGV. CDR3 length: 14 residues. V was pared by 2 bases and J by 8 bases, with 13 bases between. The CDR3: CASSLLPPRDEQFF. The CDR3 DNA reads TGTGCCAGCAGCTTACTCCCCCCGCGGGATGAGCAGTTCTTC.